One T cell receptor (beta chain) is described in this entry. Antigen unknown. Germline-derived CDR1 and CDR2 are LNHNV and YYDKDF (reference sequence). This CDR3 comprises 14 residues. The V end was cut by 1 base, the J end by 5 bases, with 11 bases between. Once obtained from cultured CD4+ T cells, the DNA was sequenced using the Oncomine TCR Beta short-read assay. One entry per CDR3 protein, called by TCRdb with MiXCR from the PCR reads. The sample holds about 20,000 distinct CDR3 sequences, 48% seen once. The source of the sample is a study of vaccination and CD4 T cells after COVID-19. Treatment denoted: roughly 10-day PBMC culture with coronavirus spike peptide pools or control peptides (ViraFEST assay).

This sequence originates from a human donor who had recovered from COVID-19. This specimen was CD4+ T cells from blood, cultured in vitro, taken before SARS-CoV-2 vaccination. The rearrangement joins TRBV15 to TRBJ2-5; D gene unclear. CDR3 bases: TGTGCCACCAGCAGAGGAGGATTAGGGGAGACCCAGTACTTC. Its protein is CATSRGGLGETQYF.